The next 12 T cell receptor beta chains were all read from a single sample in a study of blood T cell repertoires in COVID-19. Clones were sequenced by immunoSEQ multiplex PCR, and TCRdb holds only the in-frame ones, with some missing. Of approximately 97,000 clones listed, about nine tenths are singletons. The material sequenced was peripheral blood. Receptors originate from a woman aged 45-65 years with COVID-19, enrolled during active disease.

DNA of the CDR3: TGTGCCAGCAGCCAGATGGCAGGGGGCGGACAGCCCCAGCATTTT. It codes for CASSQMAGGGQPQHF. The rearrangement joins TRBV3-1 (or the pseudogene TRBV3-2) to TRBJ1-5; TRBD1 agrees at 8 bases. This CDR3 is built from 15 residues. CDR1 is LGHDT, CDR2 YNNKEL, per germline (reference sequence). The V and J ends lost 3 bases and 7 bases, in that order; junction bases with no gene match: 8.

The genes are TRBV9 and TRBJ1-6; no clear D gene. V lost 3 bases and J 10 bases, leaving 8 bases between the germline ends. The CDR3 is 12 amino acids. Germline CDR1 and CDR2: SGDLS and YYNGEE. The CDR3 bases are TGTGCCAGCAGCGCGGGGTCGTCACCCCTCCACTTT. This encodes CASSAGSSPLHF.

V usage is TRBV5-1 and J usage is TRBJ1-2; D is unresolved. Trimming cost V 2 bases and J 7 bases, with 21 bases left between them. The CDR3 covers 16 residues. Germline CDR1 reads SGHRS; CDR2 reads YFSETQ. In nucleotides, the CDR3 is TGCGCCAGCAGCTTAACTGATAGCGGGAATTTCGGTGGCTACACCTTC. Residues: CASSLTDSGNFGGYTF.

This clone was seen only once. The chain links TRBV9 to TRBJ2-1; the match to TRBD2 covers 8 bases. The CDR3 sequence is 15 residues long. Trimming at V came to 7 bases and at J to 8 bases, leaving 14 bases not matched to a gene. The germline V gene has CDR1 SGDLS and CDR2 YYNGEE. The CDR3 here is CASVPKAAGGHEQFF. CDR3 nucleotides: TGTGCCAGCGTCCCAAAGGCCGCGGGGGGTCATGAGCAGTTCTTC.

The chain has TRBV30 and TRBJ1-1; TRBD1 might be the D (6 bases). V lost 4 bases to trimming and J lost 6 bases, with 15 bases between them. Germline CDR1 reads GTSNPN; CDR2 reads SVGIG (reference sequence). There are 13 residues in the CDR3. The CDR3 DNA reads as TGTGCCTGGATGGAACAGGGAAGGGCTGAAGCTTTCTTT. This translates into CAWMEQGRAEAFF.

This clone appeared a single time. The V and J genes are TRBV12-3 or TRBV12-4 and TRBJ2-3, with D uncertain. V was clipped by 3 bases and J by 6 bases, with 4 bases between them. This CDR3 is 11 amino acids long. Here the CDR3 reads CASSFSDTQYF. Written as DNA, the CDR3 is TGTGCCAGCAGTTTTAGTGATACGCAGTATTTT.

The chain is built from TRBV6-5 and TRBJ1-2; 7 bases match TRBD1. The V segment lost 4 bases and the J segment 0 bases; nucleotides outside the gene matches: 8. Looked up from germline, CDR1 is MNHEY and CDR2 is SVGAGI. This CDR3 is 16 amino acids long. The CDR3 loop is CASSSPRTGPNYGYTF. The CDR3 bases are TGTGCCAGCAGTTCCCCGAGGACAGGACCTAACTATGGCTACACCTTC.

This clone has just a few counts. The chain uses TRBV5-1 and TRBJ1-2; D unclear. V lost 4 bases, J lost 2 bases, and 15 bases lay in between. Per the germline V gene, CDR1 is SGHRS and CDR2 is YFSETQ. The CDR3 totals 15 residues. CDR3 DNA sequence: TGCGCCAGCAGCCCCGTGCGAGGGAACAACTATGGCTACACCTTC. Amino acids: CASSPVRGNNYGYTF.

The rearrangement joins TRBV9 to TRBJ2-1; 10 bases fit TRBD2. The junction had 11 bases not matched to a gene; V was cut back by 3 bases and J by 5 bases. The length of the CDR3 is 17 residues. The germline V gene has CDR1 SGDLS and CDR2 YYNGEE. The CDR3 nucleotides read TGTGCCAGCAGCGCGCCACACGGGACTAGCGTAGACAATGAGCAGTTCTTC. Amino acids: CASSAPHGTSVDNEQFF.

The chain has TRBV11-3 and TRBJ1-5; TRBD1 might be the D (6 bases). This CDR3 comprises 14 residues. V shed 8 bases and J shed 3 bases, with 14 bases lying between them. In germline, CDR1 is SGHNT, CDR2 YENEEA. DNA for the CDR3: TGTGCCAGCCCTATCCGACAGGCCAATCAGCCCCAGCATTTT. Protein sequence: CASPIRQANQPQHF.

The J gene is TRBJ2-7, the V gene TRBV6-1; no clear D. In germline, CDR1 is MNHNS, CDR2 SASEGT. V lost 2 bases and J lost 7, with 15 bases in between. This CDR3 is 14 amino acids long. The CDR3 DNA reads TGTGCCAGCAGTGAAAGGTGGGCCCGCGAGGAGCAGTACTTC. It is translated as CASSERWAREEQYF.

The chain couples TRBV10-1 to TRBJ2-3; 9 nucleotides agree with TRBD1. Germline V gene lookup returns CDR1 WNHNN and CDR2 SYGVQD (reference sequence). Trimming cost V 5 bases and J 4 bases; bases outside gene matches: 4. The CDR3 contains 14 residues. This chain's CDR3 is CASSPGQGSDTQYF. The DNA of the CDR3 is TGCGCCAGCAGTCCGGGACAGGGCTCAGATACGCAGTATTTT.